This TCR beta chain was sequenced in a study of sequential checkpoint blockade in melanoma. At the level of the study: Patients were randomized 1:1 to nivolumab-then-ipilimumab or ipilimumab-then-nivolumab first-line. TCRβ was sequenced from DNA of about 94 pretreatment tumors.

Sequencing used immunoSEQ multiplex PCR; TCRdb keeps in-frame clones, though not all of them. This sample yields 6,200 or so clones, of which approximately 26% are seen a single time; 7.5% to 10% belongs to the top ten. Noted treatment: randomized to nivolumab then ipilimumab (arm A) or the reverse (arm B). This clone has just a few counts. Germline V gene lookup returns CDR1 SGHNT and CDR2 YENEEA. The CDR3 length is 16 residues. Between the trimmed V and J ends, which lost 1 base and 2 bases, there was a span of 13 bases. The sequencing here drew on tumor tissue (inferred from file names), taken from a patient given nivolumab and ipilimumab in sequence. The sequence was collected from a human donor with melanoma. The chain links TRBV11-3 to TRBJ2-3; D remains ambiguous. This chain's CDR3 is CASSLGTNPTTDTQYF. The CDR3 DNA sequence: TGTGCCAGCAGCTTAGGCACGAATCCTACCACAGATACGCAGTATTTT.